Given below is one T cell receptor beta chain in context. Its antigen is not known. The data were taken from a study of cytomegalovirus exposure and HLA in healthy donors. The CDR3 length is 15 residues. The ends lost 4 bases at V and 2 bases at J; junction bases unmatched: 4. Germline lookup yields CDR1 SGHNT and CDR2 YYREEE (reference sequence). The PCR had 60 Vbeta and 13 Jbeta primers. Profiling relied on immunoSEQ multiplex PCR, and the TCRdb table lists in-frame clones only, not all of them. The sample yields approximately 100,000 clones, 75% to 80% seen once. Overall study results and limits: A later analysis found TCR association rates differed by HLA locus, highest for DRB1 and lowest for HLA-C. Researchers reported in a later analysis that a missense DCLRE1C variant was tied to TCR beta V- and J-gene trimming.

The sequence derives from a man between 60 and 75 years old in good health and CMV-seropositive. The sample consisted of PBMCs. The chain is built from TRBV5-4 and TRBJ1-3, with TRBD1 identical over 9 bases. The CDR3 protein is CASSPTGGAGNTIYF. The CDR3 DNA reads TGTGCCAGCAGCCCGACAGGGGGTGCTGGAAACACCATATATTTT.